The 8 T cell receptor beta chains in this list originate from one sample, sequenced in a study of T-cell memory formation after mild COVID-19. TCRdb analysed the 5' RACE reads with MiXCR anew, one entry per CDR3 protein. The sample carries tens of thousands of distinct CDR3 sequences, 16% recorded once. The sequenced sample consisted of PBMCs or a T cell subset sorted from them (not recorded which). Receptors were obtained from an adult woman who had mild COVID-19 (a few samples of this study predate the infection). Cell type and time point are not known.

The chain links TRBV6-2 or TRBV6-3 to TRBJ2-7, with 14 bases identical to TRBD2. The CDR3 runs to 15 residues. Germline V lookup: CDR1 MNHEY, CDR2 SVGEGT. V was pared by 6 bases and J by 3 bases, with 4 bases of the junction left unmatched. The CDR3 nucleotides read TGTGCCAGCAGCCTGGGACTAGCGGGAGTCTACGAGCAGTACTTC. This translates into CASSLGLAGVYEQYF.

V usage is TRBV12-3 or TRBV12-4 and J usage is TRBJ2-7; 7 nucleotides align to TRBD2. CDR3 length: 16 residues. The V segment lost 5 bases and the J segment 0 bases; nucleotides outside the gene matches: 10. CDR3 amino acids: CASSLPSGVLSYEQYF. The CDR3 DNA sequence: TGTGCCAGCAGTCTCCCTAGCGGTGTACTCTCCTACGAGCAGTACTTC.

This clonotype showed up just a few times. The chain is built from TRBV4-2 and TRBJ2-1; 9 nucleotides align to TRBD2. V was pared by 2 bases and J by 8 bases, with 7 bases of the junction left unmatched. Germline CDR1 and CDR2: LGHNA and YNFKEQ. The CDR3 has 15 amino acids. CDR3 amino acids: CASSQLAGKGDEQFF. In nucleotides, the CDR3 is TGTGCCAGCAGCCAACTAGCGGGAAAAGGCGATGAGCAGTTCTTC.

This clonotype was seen a handful of times. The chain employs TRBV12-3 or TRBV12-4 and TRBJ1-1; D gene unclear. This CDR3 is 10 amino acids long. Trimming removed 8 bases from V and 3 bases from J, with 4 bases in between. The CDR3 protein is CASGDTEAFF. CDR3 coding DNA: TGTGCCAGCGGGGACACTGAAGCTTTCTTT.

This clonotype was observed once. The chain is built from TRBV5-6 and TRBJ1-1; tentative D call: TRBD1 (6 bases). Trimming took off 0 bases at V and 3 bases at J, with 9 bases between the two ends. CDR1 and CDR2 from the germline V gene are SGHDT and YYEEEE. The CDR3 spans 14 residues. The CDR3 bases are TGTGCCAGCAGCTTGGGAAGGGGGGACACTGAAGCTTTCTTT. Protein: CASSLGRGDTEAFF.

This clonotype appeared a few times. The chain recombines TRBV12-3 or TRBV12-4 with TRBJ2-3; a possible D gene is TRBD1 (5 bases). The CDR3 is 11 residues long. V was shortened by 6 bases and J by 4 bases, with 5 bases between the two germline ends. CDR3: CASRGADTQYF. DNA of the CDR3: TGTGCCAGCAGAGGGGCAGATACGCAGTATTTT.

There are a few counts of this clonotype. V is TRBV29-1 and J is TRBJ2-1; D gene ambiguous. The V gene lost 2 bases and the J gene lost 3 bases, with 17 bases spanning the gap. The CDR3 is 16 residues long. Looked up from germline, CDR1 is SQVTM and CDR2 is ANQGSEA. The CDR3: CSVEPPGSRLYNEQFF. As DNA, the CDR3 is TGCAGCGTTGAACCCCCTGGTAGCAGGCTCTACAATGAGCAGTTCTTC.

V usage is TRBV5-1 and J usage is TRBJ2-7, with 9 bases matching TRBD1. The germline CDR1 and CDR2 sequences are SGHRS and YFSETQ. V lost 2 bases, J lost 2 bases, and 2 bases stayed unmatched. This CDR3 is built from 14 residues. CDR3 sequence (DNA): TGCGCCAGCAGCTTCGGACAGGGGACCTACGAGCAGTACTTC. It is translated as CASSFGQGTYEQYF.